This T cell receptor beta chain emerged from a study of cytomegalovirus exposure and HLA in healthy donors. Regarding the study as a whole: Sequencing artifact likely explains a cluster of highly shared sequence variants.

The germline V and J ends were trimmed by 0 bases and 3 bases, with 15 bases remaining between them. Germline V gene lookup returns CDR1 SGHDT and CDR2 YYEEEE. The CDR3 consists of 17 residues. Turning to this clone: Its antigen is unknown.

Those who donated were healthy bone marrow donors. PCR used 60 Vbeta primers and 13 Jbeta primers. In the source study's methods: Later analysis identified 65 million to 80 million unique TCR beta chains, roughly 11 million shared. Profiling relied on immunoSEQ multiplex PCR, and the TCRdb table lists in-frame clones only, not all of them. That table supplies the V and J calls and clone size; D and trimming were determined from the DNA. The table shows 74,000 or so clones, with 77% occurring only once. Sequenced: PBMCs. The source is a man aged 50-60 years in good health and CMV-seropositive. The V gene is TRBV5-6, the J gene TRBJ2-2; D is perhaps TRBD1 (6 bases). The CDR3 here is CASSLGIQGFDTGELFF. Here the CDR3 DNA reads TGTGCCAGCAGCTTGGGGATTCAGGGGTTTGACACCGGGGAGCTGTTTTTT.